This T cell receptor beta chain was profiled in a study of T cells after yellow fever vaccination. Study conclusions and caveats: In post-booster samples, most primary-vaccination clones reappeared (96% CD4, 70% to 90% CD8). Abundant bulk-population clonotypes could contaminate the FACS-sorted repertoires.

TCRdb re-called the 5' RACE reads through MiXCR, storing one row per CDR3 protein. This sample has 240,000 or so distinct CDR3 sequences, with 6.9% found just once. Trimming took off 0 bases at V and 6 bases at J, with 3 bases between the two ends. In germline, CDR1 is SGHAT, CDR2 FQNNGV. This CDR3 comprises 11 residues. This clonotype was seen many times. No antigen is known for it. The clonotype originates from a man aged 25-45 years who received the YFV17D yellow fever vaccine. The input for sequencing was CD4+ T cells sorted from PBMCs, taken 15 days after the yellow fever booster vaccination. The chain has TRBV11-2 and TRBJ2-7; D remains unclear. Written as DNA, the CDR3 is TGTGCCAGCAGCTTAGACCGCGAGCAGTACTTC. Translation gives CASSLDREQYF.